The T cell receptor beta chain under discussion was sequenced for a study of blood T cell repertoires in COVID-19. Study-level information: There were acute and convalescent COVID-19 samples, and they came from the United States, Italy and Spain. T cells, B-cell-depleted T cells, or PBMCs supplied cDNA or gDNA.

Germline V gene lookup returns CDR1 LGHNA and CDR2 YNFKEQ. Deletions cut 2 bases from V and 4 bases from J, with 19 bases between. The CDR3 runs 17 residues. Authors' processing steps: Amplification with reference gene primers provided the estimates of nucleated cell counts. Sequencing was performed with immunoSEQ multiplex PCR; in TCRdb, only in-frame clones are kept and a portion is missing. Clone size and the V and J calls come from that table; the DNA yielded D and trimming. The table includes some 170,000 clones, about 91% detected once. The receptor was isolated from a woman aged 60-70 years who had recovered from COVID-19. J is TRBJ2-3 and V is TRBV4-2; possible D gene TRBD2, 5 bases. Specimen: peripheral blood. The CDR3 spells CASSQYSASRSPDTQYF. In nucleotides, the CDR3 is TGTGCCAGCAGCCAATATTCGGCTAGCCGGTCGCCAGATACGCAGTATTTT.